Listed below are T cell receptor beta chains from one sample, sequenced in a study of blood T cells in healthy people across ages. Each CDR3 protein gets one entry after TCRdb re-called the 5' RACE reads with MiXCR. This sample carries 650,000 to 1,000,000 distinct CDR3 sequences, roughly 34% of them seen once, and the ten largest clones take 13%. Sample: blood. These receptors came from a man younger than 35 in good health. Both conserved end residues are part of each CDR3. The order of the fields is CDR3 DNA, CDR3 protein, J gene, V gene, clone size, D gene, CDR3 length. D genes are given only for firm matches. Clone sizes are given selectively: once, few, many, or a class where the clone is expanded.

DNA: TGCGCCCGCAGCCCTAGTGGGGGGGCCCTCAAAAACATTCAGTACTTC; CDR3: CARSPSGGALKNIQYF; J: TRBJ2-4; V: TRBV9; size: few; D: -; length: 16
DNA: TGTGCCAGCAGCTTCGACCCATTCCCGCAGTATTTT; CDR3: CASSFDPFPQYF; J: TRBJ2-3; V: TRBV7-8; size: -; D: -; length: 12
DNA: TGTGCCAGCAGCTCCAGGGGACGGGAAACTGAAGCTTTCTTT; CDR3: CASSSRGRETEAFF; J: TRBJ1-1; V: TRBV7-9; size: -; D: -; length: 14
DNA: TGCAGCGGGGGACAGGAGAACACTGAAGCTTTCTTT; CDR3: CSGGQENTEAFF; J: TRBJ1-1; V: TRBV29-1; size: few; D: TRBD1; length: 12
DNA: TGTGCCATCAGTCCTCGGACGGTCTTGGGCTACGAGCAGTACTTC; CDR3: CAISPRTVLGYEQYF; J: TRBJ2-7; V: TRBV10-3; size: -; D: -; length: 15
DNA: TGTGCCAGCAGCTTAGGACGTGAACCCTACGAGCAGTACTTC; CDR3: CASSLGREPYEQYF; J: TRBJ2-7; V: TRBV7-6; size: -; D: -; length: 14
DNA: TGTGCCAGCAGGGACCCAGGGACTAGCGGGAGATACAACGAGCAGTACTTC; CDR3: CASRDPGTSGRYNEQYF; J: TRBJ2-7; V: TRBV6-1; size: -; D: TRBD2; length: 17
DNA: TGTGCCAGCAGCTTAAGGTTAACTCCAGTTGAGCAGTACTTC; CDR3: CASSLRLTPVEQYF; J: TRBJ2-5; V: TRBV7-2; size: -; D: -; length: 14
DNA: TGTGCCAGCAGTTATTTGAACGTCGACGAGCAGTACTTC; CDR3: CASSYLNVDEQYF; J: TRBJ2-7; V: TRBV6-6; size: many; D: -; length: 13
DNA: TGTGCCAGCAGCGATCAACTAGGACAGGGGCACTCTGGGGCCAACGTCCTGACTTTC; CDR3: CASSDQLGQGHSGANVLTF; J: TRBJ2-6; V: TRBV4-2; size: -; D: TRBD1; length: 19
DNA: TGTGCCAGCAGCGCGGGACTAGCGGGGGGGCCCTATGAGCAGTTCTTC; CDR3: CASSAGLAGGPYEQFF; J: TRBJ2-1; V: TRBV12-3/TRBV12-4; size: many; D: TRBD2; length: 16
DNA: TGCGCCAGCAGCCAGAGGACTAGCGGGGGGTACAATGAGCAGTACTTC; CDR3: CASSQRTSGGYNEQYF; J: TRBJ2-7; V: TRBV4-3; size: -; D: TRBD2; length: 16
DNA: TGTGCCTGCCGAATAAAGGGAACCTACGAGCAGTACTTC; CDR3: CACRIKGTYEQYF; J: TRBJ2-7; V: TRBV30; size: few; D: -; length: 13
DNA: TGTGCCAGCAGTTTAGCCCGACAGGGGGCTCGCTACAATGAGCAGTACTTC; CDR3: CASSLARQGARYNEQYF; J: TRBJ2-7; V: TRBV12-3/TRBV12-4; size: -; D: TRBD1; length: 17
DNA: TGCGCCAGCAGCTGGGCCGGGACAGGTATGTCGAACACTGAAGCTTTCTTT; CDR3: CASSWAGTGMSNTEAFF; J: TRBJ1-1; V: TRBV5-1; size: -; D: TRBD1; length: 17
DNA: TGCGCCAGCAGCCAGGCCCGGGGGGAGATCTACAATGAGCAGTACTTC; CDR3: CASSQARGEIYNEQYF; J: TRBJ2-7; V: TRBV4-3; size: -; D: TRBD2; length: 16
DNA: TGTGCTCGTAAAGGGGACAGATTCACCGGGGGGCTGTTTTTT; CDR3: CARKGDRFTGGLFF; J: TRBJ2-2; V: TRBV10-3; size: -; D: -; length: 14
DNA: TGTGCCAGCAGCGTTGGATCCGGGGACTACGAGCAGTACTTC; CDR3: CASSVGSGDYEQYF; J: TRBJ2-7; V: TRBV9; size: many; D: -; length: 14
DNA: TGCGCCAGCAGCAGTATTGGGACAGACCCTCAAGAGACCCAGTACTTC; CDR3: CASSSIGTDPQETQYF; J: TRBJ2-5; V: TRBV4-1; size: many; D: TRBD1; length: 16
DNA: TGCAGTGCTTCCGGGACAGTTGAAGCTTTCTTT; CDR3: CSASGTVEAFF; J: TRBJ1-1; V: TRBV20-1; size: few; D: TRBD1; length: 11